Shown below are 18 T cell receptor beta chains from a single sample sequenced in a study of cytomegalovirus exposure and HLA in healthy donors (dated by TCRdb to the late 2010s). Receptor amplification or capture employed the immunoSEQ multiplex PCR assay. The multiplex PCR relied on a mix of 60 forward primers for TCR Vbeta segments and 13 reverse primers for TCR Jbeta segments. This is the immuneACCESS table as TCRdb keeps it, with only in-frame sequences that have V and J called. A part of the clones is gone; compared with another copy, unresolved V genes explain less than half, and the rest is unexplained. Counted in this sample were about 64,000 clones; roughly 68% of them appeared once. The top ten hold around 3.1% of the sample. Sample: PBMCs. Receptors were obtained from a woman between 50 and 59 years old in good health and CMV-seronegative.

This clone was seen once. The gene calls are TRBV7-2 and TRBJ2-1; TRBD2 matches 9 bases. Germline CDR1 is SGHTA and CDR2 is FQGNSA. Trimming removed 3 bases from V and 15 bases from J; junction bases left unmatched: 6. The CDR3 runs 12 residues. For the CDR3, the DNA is TGTGCCAGCAGCTTTAGCGGGAGTCGGGGGTTCTTC. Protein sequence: CASSFSGSRGFF.

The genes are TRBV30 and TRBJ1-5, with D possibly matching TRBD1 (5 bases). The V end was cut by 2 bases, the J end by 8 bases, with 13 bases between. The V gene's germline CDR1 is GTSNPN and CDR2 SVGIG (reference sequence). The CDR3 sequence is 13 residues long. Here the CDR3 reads CAWSIGRGEPQHF. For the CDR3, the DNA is TGTGCCTGGAGTATCGGGAGAGGGGAGCCCCAGCATTTT.

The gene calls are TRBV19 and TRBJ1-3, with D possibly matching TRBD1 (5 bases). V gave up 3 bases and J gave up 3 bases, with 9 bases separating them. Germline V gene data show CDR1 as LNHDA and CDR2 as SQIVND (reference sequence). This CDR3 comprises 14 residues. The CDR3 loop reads CASSIGGLGNTIYF. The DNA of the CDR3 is TGTGCCAGTAGTATCGGGGGTCTTGGAAACACCATATATTTT.

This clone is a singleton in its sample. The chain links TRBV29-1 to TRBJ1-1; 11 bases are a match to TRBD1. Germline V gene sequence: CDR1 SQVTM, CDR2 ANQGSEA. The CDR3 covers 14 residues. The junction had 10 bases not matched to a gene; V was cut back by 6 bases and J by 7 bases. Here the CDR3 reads CSVSGTGGRDEAFF. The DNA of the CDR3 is TGCAGCGTGTCCGGGACAGGGGGTCGTGATGAAGCTTTCTTT.

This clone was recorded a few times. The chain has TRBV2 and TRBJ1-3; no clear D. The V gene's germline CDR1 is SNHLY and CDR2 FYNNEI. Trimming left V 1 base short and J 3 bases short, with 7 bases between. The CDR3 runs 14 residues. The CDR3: CASSEEPYGNTIYF. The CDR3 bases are TGTGCCAGCAGTGAAGAGCCCTATGGAAACACCATATATTTT.

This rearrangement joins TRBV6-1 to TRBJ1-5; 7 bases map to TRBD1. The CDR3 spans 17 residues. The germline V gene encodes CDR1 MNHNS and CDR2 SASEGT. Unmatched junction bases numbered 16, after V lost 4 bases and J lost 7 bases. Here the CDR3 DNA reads TGTGCCAGCAGTGGGGGCCAAGGCCGACAGGGAAGGCAGCCCCAGCATTTT. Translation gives CASSGGQGRQGRQPQHF.

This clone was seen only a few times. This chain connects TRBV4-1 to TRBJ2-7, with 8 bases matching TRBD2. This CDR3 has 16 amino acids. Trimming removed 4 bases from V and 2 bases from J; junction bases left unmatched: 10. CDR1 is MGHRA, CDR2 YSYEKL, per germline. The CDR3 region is CASSPYGPGGPYEQYF. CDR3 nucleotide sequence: TGCGCCAGCAGCCCCTATGGGCCGGGAGGGCCCTACGAGCAGTACTTC.

This CDR3 is CASSHSSGTSGRASGEQFF. In DNA, the CDR3 is TGTGCCAGCAGCCACTCTTCCGGGACTAGCGGGAGGGCCTCTGGAGAGCAGTTCTTC. This chain uses TRBV7-9 with TRBJ2-1; TRBD2 aligns across 16 bases. Germline V gene lookup returns CDR1 SEHNR and CDR2 FQNEAQ (reference sequence). This CDR3 contains 19 residues. V trimming: 5 bases; J trimming: 10 bases; junction bases outside the gene matches: 17.

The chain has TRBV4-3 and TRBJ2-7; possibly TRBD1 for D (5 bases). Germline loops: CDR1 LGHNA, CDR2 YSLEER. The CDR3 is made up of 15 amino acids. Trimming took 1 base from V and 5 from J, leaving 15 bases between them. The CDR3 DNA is TGCGCCAGCAGCCAAGCTCAGGGATCATCTAACGAGCAGTACTTC. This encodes CASSQAQGSSNEQYF.

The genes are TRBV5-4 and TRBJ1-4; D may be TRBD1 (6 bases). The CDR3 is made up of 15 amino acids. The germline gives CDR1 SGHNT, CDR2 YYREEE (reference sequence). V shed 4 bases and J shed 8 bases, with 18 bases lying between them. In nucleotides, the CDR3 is TGTGCCAGCAGCCCTTGGGGAGGGGGAGGCGAAAAACTGTTTTTT. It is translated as CASSPWGGGGEKLFF.

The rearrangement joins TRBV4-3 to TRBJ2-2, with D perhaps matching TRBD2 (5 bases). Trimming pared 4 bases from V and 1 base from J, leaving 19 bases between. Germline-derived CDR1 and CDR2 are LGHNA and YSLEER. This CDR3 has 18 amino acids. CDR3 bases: TGCGCCAGCAGCCTCCGTCGACCGGGTAGCGTGAACACCGGGGAGCTGTTTTTT. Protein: CASSLRRPGSVNTGELFF.

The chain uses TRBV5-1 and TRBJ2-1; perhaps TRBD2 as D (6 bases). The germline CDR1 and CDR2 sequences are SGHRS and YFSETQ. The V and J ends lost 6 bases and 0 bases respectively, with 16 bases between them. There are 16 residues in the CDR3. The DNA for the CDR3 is TGCGCCAGCACCCCCGAGGCCGGGAGCTCCTACAATGAGCAGTTCTTC. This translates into CASTPEAGSSYNEQFF.

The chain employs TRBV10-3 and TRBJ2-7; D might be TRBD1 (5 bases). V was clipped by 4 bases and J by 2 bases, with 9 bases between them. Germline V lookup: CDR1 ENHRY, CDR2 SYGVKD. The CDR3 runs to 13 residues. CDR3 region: CAISVRATYEQYF. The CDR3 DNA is TGTGCCATCAGTGTCAGGGCGACCTACGAGCAGTACTTC.

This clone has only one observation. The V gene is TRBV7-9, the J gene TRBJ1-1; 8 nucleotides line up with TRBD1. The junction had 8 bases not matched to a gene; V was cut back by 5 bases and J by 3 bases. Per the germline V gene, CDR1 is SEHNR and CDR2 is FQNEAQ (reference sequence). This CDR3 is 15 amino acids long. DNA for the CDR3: TGTGCCAGCAGCCCACAACAGGGGGAAGACACTGAAGCTTTCTTT. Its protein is CASSPQQGEDTEAFF.

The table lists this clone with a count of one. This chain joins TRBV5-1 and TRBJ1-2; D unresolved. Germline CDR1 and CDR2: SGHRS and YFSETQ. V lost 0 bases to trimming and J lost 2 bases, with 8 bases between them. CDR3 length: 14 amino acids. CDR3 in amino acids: CASSLAGGNYGYTF. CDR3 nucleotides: TGCGCCAGCAGCTTGGCCGGCGGAAACTATGGCTACACCTTC.

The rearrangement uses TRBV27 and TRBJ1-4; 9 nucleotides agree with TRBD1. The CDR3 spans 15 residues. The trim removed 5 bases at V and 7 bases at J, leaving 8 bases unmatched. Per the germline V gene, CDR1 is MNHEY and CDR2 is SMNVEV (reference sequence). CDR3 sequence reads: CASSPRQGVGEKLFF. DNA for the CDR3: TGTGCCAGCAGTCCGCGACAGGGGGTGGGTGAAAAACTGTTTTTT.

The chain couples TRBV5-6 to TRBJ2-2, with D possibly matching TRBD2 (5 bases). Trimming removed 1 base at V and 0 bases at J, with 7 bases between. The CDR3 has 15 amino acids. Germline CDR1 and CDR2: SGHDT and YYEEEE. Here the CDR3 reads CASSLSLANTGELFF. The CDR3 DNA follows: TGTGCCAGCAGCTTGTCACTAGCGAACACCGGGGAGCTGTTTTTT. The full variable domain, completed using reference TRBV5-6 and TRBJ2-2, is DAGVTQSPTHLIKTRGQQVTLRCSPKSGHDTVSWYQQALGQGPQFIFQYYEEEERQRGNFPDRFSGHQFPNYSSELNVNALLLGDSALYLCASSLSLANTGELFFGEGSRLTVL.

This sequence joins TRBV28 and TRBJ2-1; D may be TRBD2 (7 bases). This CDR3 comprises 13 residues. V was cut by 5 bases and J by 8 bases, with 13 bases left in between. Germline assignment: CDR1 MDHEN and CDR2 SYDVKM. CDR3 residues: CASSKGGSDEQFF. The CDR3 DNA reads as TGTGCCAGCAGTAAGGGGGGGTCGGATGAGCAGTTCTTC.